This section outlines one T cell receptor (beta chain) sequence together with its context. No cognate antigen has been identified for it. No much larger clonotype is one base removed from it; base qualities were not supplied. From the cysteine up to the phenylalanine, the CDR3 has a length of 13 residues. Solely the CDR3 DNA is kept, with 39 bases framed from the first base. The germline V gene encodes CDR1 SGHTA and CDR2 FQGNSA. V and J are truncated by 5 bases and 3 bases respectively, leaving an intervening sequence of 10 bases. This specimen's treatment or condition label, per the study, means: 15 to 20 received Ad26.COV2.S at low or high dose, single or two shots; several received placebo; per-sample allocation not given. For vaccine and placebo recipients, repertoires were sequenced using samples collected on day 63 after the first injection. In Cohort 1b, 25 or so adults aged 18-55 years were enrolled at a single site in Boston, USA, between 29 July and 7 August 2020. As a vaccine, Ad26.COV2.S was a replication-incompetent adenovirus type 26 vector that expressed a prefusion-stabilized SARS-CoV-2 spike protein derived from the original Wuhan strain.

These data are taken from a study of Ad26.COV2.S vaccination and SARS-CoV-2 variants (dated by TCRdb to about 2021). With respect to the entire study: Vaccine-arm donors came from COV1001, a multicentre, randomized, double-blind, placebo-controlled phase I-IIa trial of Ad26.COV2.S in healthy adults. TCRbeta repertoire sequencing served as the tool for gauging how specific and how broad the SARS-CoV-2-reactive T cell receptors were following Ad26.COV2.S vaccination. Investigators did not know the trial group allocation while performing experiments and assessing outcomes. A total of approximately 32 samples were included in the TCR-sequenced set, comprising roughly 19 Ad26.COV2.S vaccine recipients, 5 placebo recipients and 8 SARS-CoV-2 convalescent individuals. Trial participants were randomized into five groups of five: low-dose or high-dose Ad26.COV2.S given once or twice, or placebo on both occasions. Dosing of Ad26.COV2.S was intramuscular, at either 5x10^10 or 1x10^11 viral particles, delivered as one shot or as two shots spaced 56 days apart. Beyond this particular receptor, the publication reports: Substantial breadth of spike-specific CD8+ and CD4+ T cell responses was reported after vaccination. According to the authors, total T cell responses may have been underestimated by the TCR breadth and depth analyses. Compared with placebo recipients, Ad26.COV2.S recipients showed higher spike-specific TCR breadth (P = 0.0014). The study lacked the statistical power to compare responses across vaccine doses or regimens. Vaccine and placebo recipients had comparable non-spike TCR breadth, which fits with the vaccine containing only spike.

The immunoSEQ Assay was the method used to sequence TCRbeta CDR3 regions. After extraction, genomic DNA underwent amplification by bias-controlled multiplex PCR, followed by high-throughput sequencing. Regarding the original processing steps: To quantify the absolute abundance of every unique TCRbeta CDR3 region, sequences were collapsed and filtered. T cell fraction was estimated by normalization of TCRbeta template counts to usable DNA, with usable DNA being measured through amplification of reference genes present in all nucleated cells. Repertoire TCRs were annotated as SARS-CoV-2-specific by exact matching of V gene, CDR3 amino acid sequence and J gene to a known reactive TCR set. The reference SARS-CoV-2 TCR set was obtained from MIRA and was filtered for enrichment in COVID-19-positive ImmuneCODE repertoires, whereby public or cross-reactive TCRs were removed. Drawing on the MIRA antigens, annotated TCRs were analysed further at the level of specific ORF or position within ORF. Breadth was defined as annotated unique rearrangements over total unique productive rearrangements; depth was the summed frequency of those rearrangements. TCR breadth was compared between groups using two-sided Wilcoxon rank-sum tests. Entries here come from immuneACCESS through TCRdb and include only in-frame sequences with V and J called. Some clones fail to appear in such tables; in the studies checked, an unresolved V gene covers under half of the shortfall, and the cause of the remainder is unknown. V and J calls and clone size are copied from that table; D and trimming were computed from the DNA. In this sample the table shows roughly 320,000 clones, 85% of which occur a single time. The top ten clones comprise around 2.2% of the sample.

This receptor was obtained from a person aged 18 to 59 who received the Ad26.COV2.S COVID-19 vaccine or a placebo. This specimen was peripheral blood, taken in a trial of Ad26.COV2.S vaccine versus placebo. The chain couples TRBV7-2 to TRBJ1-1; the D gene cannot be resolved reliably. The DNA sequence is as follows: TGTGCCAGCAGCCCCATAGTCTACACTGAAGCTTTCTTT. It encodes CASSPIVYTEAFF. Joined to the reference TRBV7-2 and TRBJ1-1 proteins, this CDR3 gives the full variable domain: GAGVSQSPSNKVTEKGKDVELRCDPISGHTALYWYRQSLGQGLEFLIYFQGNSAPDKSGLPSDRFSAERTGGSVSTLTIQRTQQEDSAVYLCASSPIVYTEAFFGQGTRLTVV.